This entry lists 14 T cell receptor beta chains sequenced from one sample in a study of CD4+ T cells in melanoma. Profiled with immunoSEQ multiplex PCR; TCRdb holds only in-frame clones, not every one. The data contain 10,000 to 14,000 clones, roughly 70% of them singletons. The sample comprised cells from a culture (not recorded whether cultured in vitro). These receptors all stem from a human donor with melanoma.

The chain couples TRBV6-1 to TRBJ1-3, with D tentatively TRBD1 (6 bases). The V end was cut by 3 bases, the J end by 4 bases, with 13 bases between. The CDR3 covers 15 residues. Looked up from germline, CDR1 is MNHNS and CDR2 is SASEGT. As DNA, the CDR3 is TGTGCCAGCAGTGAGGGGCAGGGGCTAGGAAACACCATATATTTT. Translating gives CASSEGQGLGNTIYF.

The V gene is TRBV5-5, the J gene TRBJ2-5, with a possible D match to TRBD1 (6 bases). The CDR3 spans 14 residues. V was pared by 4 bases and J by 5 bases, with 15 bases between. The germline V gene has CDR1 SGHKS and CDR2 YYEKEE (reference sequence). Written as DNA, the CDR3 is TGTGCCAGCAGCCAACCAGGGGTAGGGGAGACCCAGTACTTC. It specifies CASSQPGVGETQYF.

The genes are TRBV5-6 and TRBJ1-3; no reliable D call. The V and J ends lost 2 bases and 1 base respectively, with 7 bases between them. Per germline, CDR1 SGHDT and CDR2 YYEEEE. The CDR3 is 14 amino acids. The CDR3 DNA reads TGTGCCAGCAGCTTACTGGGATCTGGAAACACCATATATTTT. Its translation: CASSLLGSGNTIYF. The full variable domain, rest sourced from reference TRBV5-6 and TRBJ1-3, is DAGVTQSPTHLIKTRGQQVTLRCSPKSGHDTVSWYQQALGQGPQFIFQYYEEEERQRGNFPDRFSGHQFPNYSSELNVNALLLGDSALYLCASSLLGSGNTIYFGEGSWLTVV.

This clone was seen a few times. The CDR3 is CASSQGTSAMSGYTF. The CDR3 DNA sequence: TGTGCCAGCAGTCAAGGGACGTCTGCGATGAGTGGCTACACCTTC. The V and J genes are TRBV2 and TRBJ1-2, with D possibly TRBD1 on 5 matching bases. Germline CDR1 reads SNHLY; CDR2 reads FYNNEI. The CDR3 covers 15 residues. V shed 5 bases and J shed 7 bases, with 20 bases lying between them. The variable domain in full, completed from reference TRBV2 and TRBJ1-2, reads EPEVTQTPSHQVTQMGQEVILRCVPISNHLYFYWYRQILGQKVEFLVSFYNNEISEKSEIFDDQFSVERPDGSNFTLKIRSTKLEDSAMYFCASSQGTSAMSGYTFGSGTRLTVV.

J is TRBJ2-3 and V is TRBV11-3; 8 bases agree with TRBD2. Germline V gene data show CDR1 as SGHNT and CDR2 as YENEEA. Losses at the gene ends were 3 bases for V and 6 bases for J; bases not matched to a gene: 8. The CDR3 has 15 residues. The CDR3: CASSFGAGGPDTQYF. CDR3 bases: TGTGCCAGCAGCTTCGGGGCGGGGGGCCCGGATACGCAGTATTTT.

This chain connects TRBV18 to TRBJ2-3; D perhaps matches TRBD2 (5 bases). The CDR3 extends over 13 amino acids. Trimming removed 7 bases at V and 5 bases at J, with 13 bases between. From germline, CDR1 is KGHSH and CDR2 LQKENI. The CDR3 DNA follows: TGTGCCAGCTTTTCTAGCCGGGGAGATACGCAGTATTTT. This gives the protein CASFSSRGDTQYF.

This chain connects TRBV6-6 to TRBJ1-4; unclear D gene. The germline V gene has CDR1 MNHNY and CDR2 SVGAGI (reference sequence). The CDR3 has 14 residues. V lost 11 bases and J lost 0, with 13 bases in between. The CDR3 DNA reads TGTGCCGCCGGAGAGGTCTCAACTAATGAAAAACTGTTTTTT. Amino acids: CAAGEVSTNEKLFF.

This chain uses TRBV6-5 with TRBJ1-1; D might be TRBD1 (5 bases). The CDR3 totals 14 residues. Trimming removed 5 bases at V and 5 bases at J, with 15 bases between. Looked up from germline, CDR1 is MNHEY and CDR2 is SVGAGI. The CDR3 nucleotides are TGTGCCAGCAGTCGATTCCAGGGTCGGACTGAAGCTTTCTTT. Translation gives CASSRFQGRTEAFF.

For the CDR3, the DNA is TGTGCCAGCAGTTTGGAGGCGGGACAGAACACTGAAGCTTTCTTT. This codes for CASSLEAGQNTEAFF. The rearrangement joins TRBV27 to TRBJ1-1, with D possibly being TRBD1 (6 bases). The CDR3 is 15 residues long. The ends were cut back, 3 bases at V and 1 base at J, with 12 bases in the middle. Germline V gene sequence: CDR1 MNHEY, CDR2 SMNVEV (reference sequence).

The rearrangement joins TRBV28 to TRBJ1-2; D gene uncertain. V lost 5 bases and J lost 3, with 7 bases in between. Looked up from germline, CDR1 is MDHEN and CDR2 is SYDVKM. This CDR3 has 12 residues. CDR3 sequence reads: CASSLSDYGYTF. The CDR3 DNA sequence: TGTGCCAGCAGTCTTAGCGACTATGGCTACACCTTC.

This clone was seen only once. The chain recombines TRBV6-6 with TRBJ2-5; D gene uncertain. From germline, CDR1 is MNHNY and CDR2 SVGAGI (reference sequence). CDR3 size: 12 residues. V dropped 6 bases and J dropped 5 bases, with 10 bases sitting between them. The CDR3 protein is CASSLAGETQYF. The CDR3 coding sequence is TGTGCCAGCAGCCTGGCCGGGGAGACCCAGTACTTC.

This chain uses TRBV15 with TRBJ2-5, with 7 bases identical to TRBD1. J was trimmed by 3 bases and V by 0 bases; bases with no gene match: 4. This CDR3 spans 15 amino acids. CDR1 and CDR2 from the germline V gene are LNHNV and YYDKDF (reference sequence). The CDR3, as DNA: TGTGCCACCAGCAGAGATAGGGGGCGCGAAGAGACCCAGTACTTC. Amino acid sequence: CATSRDRGREETQYF.

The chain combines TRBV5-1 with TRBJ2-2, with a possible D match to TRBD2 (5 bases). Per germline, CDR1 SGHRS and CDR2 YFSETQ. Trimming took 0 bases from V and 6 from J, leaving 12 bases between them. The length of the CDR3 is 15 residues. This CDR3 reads CASSLATGVAGELFF. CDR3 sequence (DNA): TGCGCCAGCAGCTTGGCCACCGGGGTCGCCGGGGAGCTGTTTTTT.

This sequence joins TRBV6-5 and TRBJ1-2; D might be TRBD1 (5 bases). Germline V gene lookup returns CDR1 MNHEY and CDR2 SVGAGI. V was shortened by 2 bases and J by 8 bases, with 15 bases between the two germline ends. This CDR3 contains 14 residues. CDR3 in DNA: TGTGCCAGCAGTTACGCTGGGGGACGGGGCGGCTACACCTTC. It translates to CASSYAGGRGGYTF.